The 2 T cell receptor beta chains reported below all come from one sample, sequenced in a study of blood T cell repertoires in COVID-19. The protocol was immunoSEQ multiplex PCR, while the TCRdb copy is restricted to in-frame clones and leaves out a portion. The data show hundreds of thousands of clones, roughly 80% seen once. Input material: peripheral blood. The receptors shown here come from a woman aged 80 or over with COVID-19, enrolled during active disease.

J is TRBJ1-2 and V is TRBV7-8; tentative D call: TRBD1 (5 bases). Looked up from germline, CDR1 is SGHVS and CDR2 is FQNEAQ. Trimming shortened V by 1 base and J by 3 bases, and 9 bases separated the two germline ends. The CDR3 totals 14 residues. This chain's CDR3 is CASSLVGGDYGYTF. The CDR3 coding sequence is TGTGCCAGCAGCTTAGTCGGGGGTGACTATGGCTACACCTTC.

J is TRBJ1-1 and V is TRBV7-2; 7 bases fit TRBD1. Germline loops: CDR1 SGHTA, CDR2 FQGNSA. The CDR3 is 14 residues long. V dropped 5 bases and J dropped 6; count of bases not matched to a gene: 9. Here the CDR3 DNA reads TGTGCCAGCAGCCCCCGACAGGGAGGCGCTGAAGCTTTCTTT. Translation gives CASSPRQGGAEAFF.